This record looks at one T cell receptor (beta chain) sequence and its context. Its antigen is not identified. PCR used 60 Vbeta primers and 13 Jbeta primers. Method: immunoSEQ multiplex PCR; TCRdb's copy keeps in-frame clones and lacks some. Here the sample spans 90,000 to 120,000 clones, 60% to 80% being singletons. The data originate from a study of cytomegalovirus exposure and HLA in healthy donors. Whole-study findings and limits: Among the sequence variants, a highly shared cluster was likely an artifact of sequencing. Overall, around 160 TCR beta chains were annotated as cytomegalovirus-associated.

The sample was PBMCs. The TCR was taken from a man aged 60-69 years in good health and CMV-seropositive.

CDR3 DNA sequence: TGTGCCAGCAGCTTAGAAGGGAGCTTTGGCTACACCTTC. Translated, it gives CASSLEGSFGYTF. The gene calls are TRBV7-9 and TRBJ1-2; unclear D gene. The germline V gene has CDR1 SEHNR and CDR2 FQNEAQ (reference sequence). The CDR3 loop spans 13 amino acids. V lost 1 base to trimming and J lost 7 bases, with 10 bases between them.